This TCR beta chain is drawn from a study of cytomegalovirus exposure and HLA in healthy donors. General study points: Association with HLA alleles at 0.05 false discovery rate was found for 16,951 TCR beta sequences in a later analysis.

Researchers ran the PCR with 60 Vbeta and 13 Jbeta primers. TCRdb's table, derived via immunoSEQ multiplex PCR, lists solely in-frame clones and lacks some. The sample lists over 150,000 clones; around 77% were seen once. Looked up from germline, CDR1 is LGHNA and CDR2 is YNFKEQ. This CDR3 has 20 amino acids. Trimming cost V 6 bases and J 0 bases; bases outside gene matches: 14. With regard to this clone: Its antigen remains unidentified.

The sequence was obtained from a woman in her 30s in good health and CMV-seronegative. The specimen sequenced was PBMCs. The rearrangement joins TRBV4-2 to TRBJ2-3; 14 positions agree with TRBD2. The CDR3 spells CASRLTGTSGGSSSTDTQYF. The CDR3 coding sequence is TGTGCCAGCAGGCTTACCGGGACTAGCGGGGGATCTAGTAGCACAGATACGCAGTATTTT.